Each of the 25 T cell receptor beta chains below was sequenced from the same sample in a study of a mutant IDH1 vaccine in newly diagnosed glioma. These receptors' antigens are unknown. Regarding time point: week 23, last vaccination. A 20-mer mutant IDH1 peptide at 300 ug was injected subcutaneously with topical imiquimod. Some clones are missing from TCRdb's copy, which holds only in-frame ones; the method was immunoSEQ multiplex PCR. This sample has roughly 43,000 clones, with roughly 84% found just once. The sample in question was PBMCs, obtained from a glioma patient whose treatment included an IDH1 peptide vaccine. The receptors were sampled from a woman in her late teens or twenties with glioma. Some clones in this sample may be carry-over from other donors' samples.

CDR3 protein: CASSLGTPLEQFF. For the CDR3, the DNA is TGTGCCAGCAGCTTAGGGACTCCCCTTGAGCAGTTCTTC. V usage is TRBV11-1 and J usage is TRBJ2-1; TRBD2 is a possible D gene (5 bases). CDR3 length: 13 residues. V lost 1 base to trimming and J lost 9 bases, with 10 bases between them. Germline V gene sequence: CDR1 SGHAT, CDR2 FQDESV (reference sequence).

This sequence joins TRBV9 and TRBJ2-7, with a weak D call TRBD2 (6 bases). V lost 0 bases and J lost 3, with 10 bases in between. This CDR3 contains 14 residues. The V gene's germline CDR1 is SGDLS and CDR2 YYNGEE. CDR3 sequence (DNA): TGTGCCAGCAGCGTAGAGGGACTCAACTACGAGCAGTACTTC. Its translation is CASSVEGLNYEQYF. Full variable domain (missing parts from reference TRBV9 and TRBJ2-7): DSGVTQTPKHLITATGQRVTLRCSPRSGDLSVYWYQQSLDQGLQFLIQYYNGEERAKGNILERFSAQQFPDLHSELNLSSLELGDSALYFCASSVEGLNYEQYFGPGTRLTVT.

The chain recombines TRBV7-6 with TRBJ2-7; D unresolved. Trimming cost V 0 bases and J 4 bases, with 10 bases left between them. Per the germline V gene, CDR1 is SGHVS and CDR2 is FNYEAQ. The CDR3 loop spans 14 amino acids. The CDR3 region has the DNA TGTGCCAGCAGCTTAGCGAGACGGCCTTACGAGCAGTACTTC. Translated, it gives CASSLARRPYEQYF.

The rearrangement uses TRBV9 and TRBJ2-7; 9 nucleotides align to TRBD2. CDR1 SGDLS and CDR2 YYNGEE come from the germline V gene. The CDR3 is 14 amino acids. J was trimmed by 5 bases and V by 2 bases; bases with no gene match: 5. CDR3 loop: CASSVRSGGHEQYF. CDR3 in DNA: TGTGCCAGCAGCGTTAGAAGCGGGGGGCACGAGCAGTACTTC.

The DNA for the CDR3 is TGTGCCAGCAGCGCTAGCGGGGGCGCCCCGGGGATCGAGCAGTACTTC. This codes for CASSASGGAPGIEQYF. The chain has TRBV11-1 and TRBJ2-7; 10 nucleotides match TRBD2. This CDR3 is 16 amino acids long. Unmatched junction bases numbered 13, after V lost 5 bases and J lost 6 bases. CDR1 and CDR2 (germline): SGHAT, FQDESV (reference sequence).

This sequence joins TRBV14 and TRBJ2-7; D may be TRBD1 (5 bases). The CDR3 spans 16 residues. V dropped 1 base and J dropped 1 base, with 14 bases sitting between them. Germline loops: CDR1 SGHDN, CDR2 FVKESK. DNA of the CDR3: TGTGCCAGCAGCCAAGGGGCCAGGTACAGGTCCTACGAGCAGTACTTC. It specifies CASSQGARYRSYEQYF.

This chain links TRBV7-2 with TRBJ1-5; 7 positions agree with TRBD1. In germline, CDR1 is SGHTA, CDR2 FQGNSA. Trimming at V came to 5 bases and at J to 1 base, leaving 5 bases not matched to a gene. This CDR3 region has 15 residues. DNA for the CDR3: TGTGCCAGCAGCCAGGGGGGCCGGAGCAATCAGCCCCAGCATTTT. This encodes CASSQGGRSNQPQHF.

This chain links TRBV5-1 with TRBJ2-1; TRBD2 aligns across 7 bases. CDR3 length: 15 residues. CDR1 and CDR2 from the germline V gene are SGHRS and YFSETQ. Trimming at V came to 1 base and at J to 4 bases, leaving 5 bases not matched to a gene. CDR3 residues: CASSLQGGFYNEQFF. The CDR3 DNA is TGCGCCAGCAGCTTGCAGGGAGGGTTTTACAATGAGCAGTTCTTC.

This CDR3 is CAISEGRGVNGYTF. In nucleotides, the CDR3 is TGTGCCATCAGTGAAGGCAGGGGGGTCAATGGCTACACCTTC. V is TRBV10-3 and J is TRBJ1-2; TRBD1 agrees at 7 bases. Losses at the gene ends were 3 bases for V and 6 bases for J; bases not matched to a gene: 7. There are 14 residues in the CDR3. The germline V gene has CDR1 ENHRY and CDR2 SYGVKD.

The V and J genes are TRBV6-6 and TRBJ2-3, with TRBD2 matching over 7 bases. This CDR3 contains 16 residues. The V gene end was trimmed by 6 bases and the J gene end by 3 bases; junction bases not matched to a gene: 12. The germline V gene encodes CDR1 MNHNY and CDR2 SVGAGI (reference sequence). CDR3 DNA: TGTGCCAGCAGCCCCCGGGGCGGGAGTGGGACAGATACGCAGTATTTT. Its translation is CASSPRGGSGTDTQYF.

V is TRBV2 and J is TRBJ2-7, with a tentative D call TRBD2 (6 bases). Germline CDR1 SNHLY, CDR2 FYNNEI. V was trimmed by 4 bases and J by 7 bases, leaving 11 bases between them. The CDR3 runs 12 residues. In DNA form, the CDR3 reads TGTGCCAGCAGTGGGAGGGTCGGGGAGCAGTACTTC. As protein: CASSGRVGEQYF.

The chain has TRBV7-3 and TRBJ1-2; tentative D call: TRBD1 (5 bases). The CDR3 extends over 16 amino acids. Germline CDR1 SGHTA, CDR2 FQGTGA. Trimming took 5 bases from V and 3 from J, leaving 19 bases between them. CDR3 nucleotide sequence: TGTGCCAGCAGCGATTACGGGGCCAGAGGGGACTATGGCTACACCTTC. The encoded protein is CASSDYGARGDYGYTF.

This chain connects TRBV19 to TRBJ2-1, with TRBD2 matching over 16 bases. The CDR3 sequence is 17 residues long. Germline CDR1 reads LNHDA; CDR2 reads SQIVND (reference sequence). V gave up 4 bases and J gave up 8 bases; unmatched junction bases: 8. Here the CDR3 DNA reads TGTGCCAGTAGTAGACCGGGACTAGCGGGGGGGCTCGATGAGCAGTTCTTC. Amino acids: CASSRPGLAGGLDEQFF.

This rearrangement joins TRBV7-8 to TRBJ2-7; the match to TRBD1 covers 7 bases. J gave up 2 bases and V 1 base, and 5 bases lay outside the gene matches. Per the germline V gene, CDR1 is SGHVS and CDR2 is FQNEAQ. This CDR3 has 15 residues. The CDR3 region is CASSLGTGSPYEQYF. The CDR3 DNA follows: TGTGCCAGCAGCTTAGGGACAGGTAGCCCCTACGAGCAGTACTTC.

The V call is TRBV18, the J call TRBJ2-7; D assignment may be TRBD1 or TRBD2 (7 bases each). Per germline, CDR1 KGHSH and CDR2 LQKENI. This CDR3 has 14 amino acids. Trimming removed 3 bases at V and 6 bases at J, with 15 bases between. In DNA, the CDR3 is TGTGCCAGCTCACCGGGGAGGGGGCGCCTCGAGCAGTACTTC. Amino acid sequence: CASSPGRGRLEQYF.

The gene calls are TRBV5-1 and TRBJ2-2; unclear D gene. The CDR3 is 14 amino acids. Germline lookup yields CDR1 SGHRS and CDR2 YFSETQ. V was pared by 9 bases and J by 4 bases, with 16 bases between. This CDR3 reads CATQLEPSTGELFF. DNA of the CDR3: TGCGCCACCCAGCTGGAGCCCTCCACCGGGGAGCTGTTTTTT.

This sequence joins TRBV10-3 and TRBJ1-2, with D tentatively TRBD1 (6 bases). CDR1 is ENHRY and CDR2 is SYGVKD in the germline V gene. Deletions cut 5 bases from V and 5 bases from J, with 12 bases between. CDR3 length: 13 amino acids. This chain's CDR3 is CAISPGQLYGYTF. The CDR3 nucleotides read TGTGCCATCAGTCCTGGACAGTTATATGGCTACACCTTC.

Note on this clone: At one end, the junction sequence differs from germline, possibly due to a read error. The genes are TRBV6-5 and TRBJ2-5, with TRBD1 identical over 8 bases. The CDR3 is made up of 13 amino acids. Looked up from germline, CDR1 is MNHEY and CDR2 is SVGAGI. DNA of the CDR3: TGTGCCAGCAGGAGGACAGGGCAAGAGGCCCAGTACTTC. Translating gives CASRRTGQEAQYF.

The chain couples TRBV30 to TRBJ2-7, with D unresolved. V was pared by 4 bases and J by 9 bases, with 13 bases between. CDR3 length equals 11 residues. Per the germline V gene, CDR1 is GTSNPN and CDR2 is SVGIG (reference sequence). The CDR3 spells CAWNSVGGQYF. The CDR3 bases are TGTGCCTGGAACAGTGTCGGCGGGCAGTACTTC.

CDR3 amino acids: CASSLWGGGRQTYTF. The CDR3 DNA follows: TGTGCCAGCAGCTTGTGGGGGGGCGGACGGCAGACCTACACCTTC. The chain employs TRBV5-4 and TRBJ1-2, with D maybe TRBD1 (6 bases). Germline CDR1 SGHNT, CDR2 YYREEE (reference sequence). CDR3 length equals 15 residues. The ends were cut back, 1 base at V and 10 bases at J, with 20 bases in the middle.

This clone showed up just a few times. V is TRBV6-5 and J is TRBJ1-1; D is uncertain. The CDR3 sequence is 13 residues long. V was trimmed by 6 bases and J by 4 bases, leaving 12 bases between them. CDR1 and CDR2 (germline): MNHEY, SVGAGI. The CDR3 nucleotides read TGTGCCAGCAGAAGTGGGGTCCTCACTGAAGCTTTCTTT. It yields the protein CASRSGVLTEAFF.

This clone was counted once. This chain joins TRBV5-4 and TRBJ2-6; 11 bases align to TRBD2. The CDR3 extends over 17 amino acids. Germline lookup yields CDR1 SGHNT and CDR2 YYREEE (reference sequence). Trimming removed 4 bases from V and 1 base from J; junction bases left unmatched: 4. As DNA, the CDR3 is TGTGCCAGCAGCGTTCTAGCGGGGGGTTCTGGGGCCAACGTCCTGACTTTC. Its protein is CASSVLAGGSGANVLTF.

This chain's CDR3 is CASRTFRTGELFF. The DNA for the CDR3 is TGTGCCAGCAGAACTTTTAGGACCGGGGAGCTGTTTTTT. V and J are TRBV11-2 and TRBJ2-2; D gene uncertain. Germline loops: CDR1 SGHAT, CDR2 FQNNGV. The CDR3 is made up of 13 amino acids. Trimming pared 6 bases from V and 5 bases from J, leaving 10 bases between.

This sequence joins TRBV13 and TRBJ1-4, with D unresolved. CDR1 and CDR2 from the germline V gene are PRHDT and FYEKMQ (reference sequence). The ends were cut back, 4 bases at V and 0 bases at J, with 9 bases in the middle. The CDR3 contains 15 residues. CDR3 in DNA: TGTGCCAGCAGCTCTCTCGGGGCAACTAATGAAAAACTGTTTTTT. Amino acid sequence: CASSSLGATNEKLFF.

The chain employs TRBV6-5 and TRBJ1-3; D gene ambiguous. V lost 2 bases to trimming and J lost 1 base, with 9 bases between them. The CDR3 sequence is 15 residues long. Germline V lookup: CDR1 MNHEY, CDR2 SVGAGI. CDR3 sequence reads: CASSYTDTSGNTIYF. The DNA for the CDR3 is TGTGCCAGCAGTTACACCGACACATCTGGAAACACCATATATTTT.